A single sample is the source of the 20 T cell receptor beta chains below, sequenced in a study of early T cells in non-severe SARS-CoV-2 infection. From the 5' RACE reads, TCRdb called clonotypes with MiXCR, one entry per CDR3 protein. The table records 25,000 to 30,000 distinct CDR3 sequences, more than 4.5% of them present only once. The source material was whole blood. The receptors come from an adult who was a healthcare worker with PCR-confirmed SARS-CoV-2 infection or an uninfected control (not recorded which).

This clonotype was seen repeatedly, ten times or more. This chain connects TRBV7-8 to TRBJ1-2; D gene ambiguous. Per germline, CDR1 SGHVS and CDR2 FQNEAQ. This CDR3 spans 12 amino acids. V lost 9 bases to trimming and J lost 8 bases, with 16 bases between them. The CDR3 is CASSSRAEGYTF. The CDR3 DNA reads as TGTGCCAGTTCCTCGAGGGCGGAAGGCTACACCTTC.

This clonotype was seen repeatedly, ten times or more. V gene TRBV11-3 combines with J gene TRBJ2-5, with D hard to call. V dropped 5 bases and J dropped 1 base, with 11 bases sitting between them. In germline, CDR1 is SGHNT, CDR2 YENEEA. The CDR3 length is 14 residues. CDR3 coding DNA: TGTGCCAGCAGCCTCGGACGGTCCCAAGAGACCCAGTACTTC. It specifies CASSLGRSQETQYF. Variable domain in full (rest from reference TRBV11-3 and TRBJ2-5): EAGVVQSPRYKIIEKKQPVAFWCNPISGHNTLYWYLQNLGQGPELLIRYENEEAVDDSQLPKDRFSAERLKGVDSTLKIQPAELGDSAVYLCASSLGRSQETQYFGPGTRLLVL.

This clonotype is deemed medium-sized. The chain employs TRBV27 and TRBJ2-7, with 12 bases lining up with TRBD2. The CDR3 has 13 residues. CDR1 and CDR2 from the germline V gene are MNHEY and SMNVEV (reference sequence). V gave up 10 bases and J gave up 5 bases; unmatched junction bases: 6. The CDR3 DNA reads as TGTGCCACCGCGACTAGCGGGAGCCACGAGCAGTACTTC. Protein: CATATSGSHEQYF.

This clonotype was detected only a few times. The J gene is TRBJ2-2, the V gene TRBV19; TRBD2 agrees at 11 bases. Per the germline V gene, CDR1 is LNHDA and CDR2 is SQIVND (reference sequence). The CDR3 covers 16 residues. V shed 5 bases, J shed 3 bases, and the junction held 5 bases outside the gene matches. The CDR3 region is CASSSGLADYTGELFF. For the CDR3, the DNA is TGTGCCAGTAGTTCGGGACTAGCGGACTACACCGGGGAGCTGTTTTTT.

This clonotype showed up many times. CDR3 in DNA: TGTGCCACCCCTTTCACAGGGAGACGCACAGATACGCAGTATTTT. This codes for CATPFTGRRTDTQYF. This chain joins TRBV25-1 and TRBJ2-3, with D possibly being TRBD1 (6 bases). This CDR3 contains 15 residues. Germline V gives CDR1 MGHDK, CDR2 SYGVNS. Trimming removed 10 bases at V and 1 base at J, with 18 bases between.

This clonotype is judged medium-sized (0.01 to 0.1%). This chain connects TRBV2 to TRBJ2-5, with 8 bases fitting TRBD1. The germline gives CDR1 SNHLY, CDR2 FYNNEI. This CDR3 region has 16 residues. V was pared by 7 bases and J by 4 bases, with 14 bases of the junction left unmatched. The CDR3 DNA reads TGTGCCAGCACCCTAGGTTTACCACAGGGGGGAGAGACCCAGTACTTC. Translating gives CASTLGLPQGGETQYF.

This chain uses TRBV19 with TRBJ1-5, with TRBD1 matching 9 bases. V lost 6 bases and J lost 3; bases outside the gene matches: 6. The CDR3 runs 15 residues. The germline V gene has CDR1 LNHDA and CDR2 SQIVND (reference sequence). CDR3 amino acids: CASRLQGANNQPQHF. The CDR3 nucleotides are TGTGCCAGTAGGCTACAGGGGGCGAACAATCAGCCCCAGCATTTT.

At least ten counts were recorded for this clonotype. V is TRBV27 and J is TRBJ2-1; 7 nucleotides match TRBD2. Trimming took 5 bases from V and 4 from J; bases not matched to a gene: 11. CDR1 and CDR2 from the germline V gene are MNHEY and SMNVEV (reference sequence). The CDR3 totals 16 residues. The CDR3, as DNA: TGTGCCAGCAGTATAATAGCGGGCGAGGGATACAATGAGCAGTTCTTC. This translates into CASSIIAGEGYNEQFF.

This clonotype has just a few counts. V and J are TRBV18 and TRBJ2-5; a possible D gene is TRBD1 (5 bases). V lost 1 base and J 3 bases, leaving 12 bases between the germline ends. The CDR3 is 15 amino acids. Germline V gene lookup returns CDR1 KGHSH and CDR2 LQKENI. The CDR3 region has the DNA TGTGCCAGCTCACCACAGAAAGGGGATAAAGAGACCCAGTACTTC. It is translated as CASSPQKGDKETQYF.

A few counts support this clonotype. CDR3 protein: CASSSVSGGFHNEQFF. The CDR3 coding sequence is TGTGCCAGCAGTTCGGTTAGCGGGGGCTTCCACAATGAGCAGTTCTTC. The chain has TRBV25-1 and TRBJ2-1; 9 nucleotides agree with TRBD2. Trimming took 5 bases from V and 5 from J; bases not matched to a gene: 10. The CDR3 has 16 amino acids. Germline assignment: CDR1 MGHDK and CDR2 SYGVNS.

This clonotype appeared a few times. J is TRBJ2-3 and V is TRBV18, with D perhaps TRBD1 or TRBD2 (5 bases each). Deletions cut 5 bases from V and 3 bases from J, with 9 bases between. This CDR3 is 13 amino acids long. Per the germline V gene, CDR1 is KGHSH and CDR2 is LQKENI. The CDR3 nucleotides read TGTGCCAGCTCAACGGGGCTGACAGATACGCAGTATTTT. Translated, it gives CASSTGLTDTQYF.

This clonotype was picked up many times. The CDR3 sequence is CASSTTGDNTEAFF. The CDR3, as DNA: TGTGCCAGCAGCACGACAGGGGACAACACTGAAGCTTTCTTT. The chain couples TRBV7-9 to TRBJ1-1; 8 nucleotides agree with TRBD1. This CDR3 comprises 14 residues. Germline V gene data show CDR1 as SEHNR and CDR2 as FQNEAQ (reference sequence). V dropped 5 bases and J dropped 2; count of bases not matched to a gene: 4.

The chain carries TRBV29-1 and TRBJ1-2; no clear D. Looked up from germline, CDR1 is SQVTM and CDR2 is ANQGSEA. The CDR3 has 13 amino acids. The V and J ends lost 4 bases and 4 bases respectively, with 13 bases between them. Here the CDR3 reads CSVGSGSVYGYTF. CDR3 sequence (DNA): TGCAGCGTTGGAAGCGGTTCGGTCTATGGCTACACCTTC. Drawing the rest from reference TRBV29-1 and TRBJ1-2, the complete variable domain is SAVISQKPSRDICQRGTSLTIQCQVDSQVTMMFWYRQQPGQSLTLIATANQGSEATYESGFVIDKFPISRPNLTFSTLTVSNMSPEDSSIYLCSVGSGSVYGYTFGSGTRLTVV.

The table lists this clonotype with many counts. The V and J genes are TRBV6-5 and TRBJ1-3; unclear D gene. CDR1 MNHEY and CDR2 SVGAGI come from the germline V gene. The V end lost 0 bases, the J end lost 4 bases, and 13 bases lay between the germline ends. The CDR3 loop spans 16 amino acids. The CDR3 nucleotides read TGTGCCAGCAGTTACTCCCATCCACAACAGGGAAACACCATATATTTT. It encodes CASSYSHPQQGNTIYF.

This clonotype has more than one count but fewer than ten. The chain couples TRBV7-2 to TRBJ2-1; 13 bases are a match to TRBD2. This CDR3 spans 16 amino acids. Per germline, CDR1 SGHTA and CDR2 FQGNSA. The trim removed 5 bases at V and 8 bases at J, leaving 9 bases unmatched. Written as DNA, the CDR3 is TGTGCCAGCAGCCAAAAACTAGCGGGGGGGCCGGATGAGCAGTTCTTC. It yields the protein CASSQKLAGGPDEQFF.

The gene calls are TRBV24-1 and TRBJ1-2, with 8 bases fitting TRBD1. The CDR3 totals 17 residues. Per germline, CDR1 KGHDR and CDR2 SFDVKD. The V and J ends lost 4 bases and 0 bases, in that order; junction bases with no gene match: 9. The CDR3 region has the DNA TGTGCCACCAGTGAGGGGGGGACAGGAGTAGCTAACTATGGCTACACCTTC. Its translation: CATSEGGTGVANYGYTF.

This CDR3 is CAISDPSPPEAFF. The CDR3 DNA reads TGTGCCATCAGTGATCCTTCGCCGCCTGAAGCTTTCTTT. V and J are TRBV10-3 and TRBJ1-1; D is ambiguous. Germline CDR1 is ENHRY and CDR2 is SYGVKD. Trimming removed 3 bases from V and 6 bases from J, with 11 bases in between. The CDR3 consists of 13 residues.

The chain recombines TRBV28 with TRBJ2-3, with a possible D match to TRBD2 (6 bases). The CDR3 has 15 residues. Germline assignment: CDR1 MDHEN and CDR2 SYDVKM. V dropped 4 bases and J dropped 3 bases, with 14 bases sitting between them. CDR3 nucleotide sequence: TGTGCCAGCAGTTCGGGCCTCGGAGGGACAGATACGCAGTATTTT. Translation gives CASSSGLGGTDTQYF.

The genes are TRBV15 and TRBJ2-5, with D unclear. Germline CDR1 is LNHNV and CDR2 is YYDKDF (reference sequence). The CDR3 has 14 residues. Deletions cut 3 bases from V and 0 bases from J, with 8 bases between. DNA of the CDR3: TGTGCCACCAGCAGGGGGATGAACCAAGAGACCCAGTACTTC. The encoded protein is CATSRGMNQETQYF.

The J gene is TRBJ1-5, the V gene TRBV5-6; D gene ambiguous. Per the germline V gene, CDR1 is SGHDT and CDR2 is YYEEEE. V lost 3 bases and J lost 6, with 7 bases in between. The CDR3 is made up of 12 amino acids. CDR3 DNA sequence: TGTGCCAGCAGCTATCCGGGTCAGCCCCAGCATTTT. It is translated as CASSYPGQPQHF.